A single sample is the source of the 28 T cell receptor beta chains below, sequenced in a study of T cell responses to AZD1222 COVID-19 vaccine. The method was immunoSEQ multiplex PCR; TCRdb's version includes in-frame clones alone and lacks a portion of them. In the table there are roughly 120,000 clones, roughly 87% of which are singletons. This material consisted of peripheral blood, taken on day 0 of AZD1222 vaccination. These receptors came from an adult in good health.

This clone appeared a few times. The chain recombines TRBV5-4 with TRBJ2-5; the D gene is possibly TRBD1 (6 bases). This CDR3 is 16 amino acids long. Trimming removed 4 bases from V and 1 base from J, with 17 bases in between. Germline V gene lookup returns CDR1 SGHNT and CDR2 YYREEE (reference sequence). In DNA, the CDR3 is TGTGCCAGCAGCACCGGTCCAACAGGGTTCCAAGAGACCCAGTACTTC. Its translation: CASSTGPTGFQETQYF.

The J gene is TRBJ2-7, the V gene TRBV27, with 9 bases aligning to TRBD1. Losses at the gene ends were 5 bases for V and 4 bases for J; bases not matched to a gene: 6. Germline CDR1 reads MNHEY; CDR2 reads SMNVEV (reference sequence). The CDR3 runs 14 residues. The CDR3 spells CASSPGGTGYEQYF. The DNA for the CDR3 is TGTGCCAGCAGTCCAGGTGGGACAGGGTACGAGCAGTACTTC.

The chain carries TRBV5-6 and TRBJ1-3; TRBD1 matches at 7 bases. Germline trimming cut 3 bases from V and 0 bases from J; bases unmatched to any gene: 12. This CDR3 has 18 residues. Germline V gene lookup returns CDR1 SGHDT and CDR2 YYEEEE. This CDR3 reads CASSSKGAYSLSGNTIYF. In DNA form, the CDR3 reads TGTGCCAGCAGCTCCAAGGGGGCCTACTCCCTCTCTGGAAACACCATATATTTT.

The chain combines TRBV5-1 with TRBJ2-2, with unresolved D. Germline lookup yields CDR1 SGHRS and CDR2 YFSETQ. The CDR3 length is 19 residues. Trimming pared 0 bases from V and 6 bases from J, leaving 24 bases between. CDR3 DNA sequence: TGCGCCAGCAGCTTGGAGTGGGGTCCTATAGAGGCCTATCCCGGGGAGCTGTTTTTT. Residues: CASSLEWGPIEAYPGELFF.

J is TRBJ1-2 and V is TRBV3-1 (or the pseudogene TRBV3-2); perhaps TRBD1 as D (5 bases). Germline V CDR1 and CDR2: LGHDT, YNNKEL (reference sequence). Trimming removed 0 bases from V and 5 bases from J, with 13 bases in between. The CDR3 is made up of 15 amino acids. For the CDR3, the DNA is TGTGCCAGCAGCCAAGATGGGATGGGGGGGTATGGCTACACCTTC. Residues: CASSQDGMGGYGYTF.

The J gene is TRBJ1-2, the V gene TRBV27; D unclear. The CDR3 is made up of 14 amino acids. Germline V gene lookup returns CDR1 MNHEY and CDR2 SMNVEV (reference sequence). Trimming left V 6 bases short and J 2 bases short, with 13 bases between. In DNA form, the CDR3 reads TGTGCCAGCAGCCTTACAGTCTCCAACTATGGCTACACCTTC. Protein product: CASSLTVSNYGYTF.

The chain is built from TRBV18 and TRBJ1-1; the D gene is possibly TRBD1 (6 bases). V was pared by 6 bases and J by 0 bases, with 8 bases between. CDR3 length equals 13 residues. Germline V gene data show CDR1 as KGHSH and CDR2 as LQKENI. Here the CDR3 DNA reads TGTGCCAGCTCGTCAGGGGTGAACACTGAAGCTTTCTTT. This gives the protein CASSSGVNTEAFF. The full variable domain, in which reference TRBV18 and TRBJ1-1 provide the parts outside the CDR3, is NAGVMQNPRHLVRRRGQEARLRCSPMKGHSHVYWYRQLPEEGLKFMVYLQKENIIDESGMPKERFSAEFPKEGPSILRIQQVVRGDSAAYFCASSSGVNTEAFFGQGTRLTVV.

The CDR3 loop is CSVEDRDKNTEAFF. DNA for the CDR3: TGCAGCGTTGAGGACAGGGACAAGAACACTGAAGCTTTCTTT. The chain employs TRBV29-1 and TRBJ1-1, with TRBD1 identical over 8 bases. There are 14 residues in the CDR3. J lost 1 base, V lost 3 bases, and 4 bases had no gene match. In germline, CDR1 is SQVTM, CDR2 ANQGSEA. Filled out from reference TRBV29-1 and TRBJ1-1, the complete variable domain reads SAVISQKPSRDICQRGTSLTIQCQVDSQVTMMFWYRQQPGQSLTLIATANQGSEATYESGFVIDKFPISRPNLTFSTLTVSNMSPEDSSIYLCSVEDRDKNTEAFFGQGTRLTVV.

This chain links TRBV27 with TRBJ1-2; 9 bases fit TRBD1. Germline V gives CDR1 MNHEY, CDR2 SMNVEV (reference sequence). J gave up 6 bases and V 7 bases, and 12 bases lay outside the gene matches. The CDR3 contains 15 residues. The CDR3 nucleotides read TGTGCCAGCACCACCTTGGGGGACAGGGTGAATGGCTACACCTTC. Translated, it gives CASTTLGDRVNGYTF.

The chain has TRBV30 and TRBJ2-7, with 7 nucleotides matching TRBD2. In germline, CDR1 is GTSNPN, CDR2 SVGIG (reference sequence). V was pared by 2 bases and J by 2 bases, with 3 bases of the junction left unmatched. CDR3 length: 13 amino acids. CDR3 in DNA: TGTGCCTGGAGTACTCTAGCGGCCTACGAGCAGTACTTC. This sequence encodes CAWSTLAAYEQYF.

This chain uses TRBV4-3 with TRBJ1-2; D ambiguous. Germline assignment: CDR1 LGHNA and CDR2 YSLEER. V lost 2 bases and J 8 bases, leaving 9 bases between the germline ends. This CDR3 has 12 residues. CDR3 nucleotides: TGCGCCAGCAGCCAAAGTCATTGGGGCTACACCTTC. As protein: CASSQSHWGYTF.

The chain carries TRBV6-1 and TRBJ2-1; D possibly corresponds to TRBD2 (5 bases). V was cut by 2 bases and J by 9 bases, with 8 bases left in between. In germline, CDR1 is MNHNS, CDR2 SASEGT. This CDR3 spans 12 amino acids. The chain's CDR3 is CASSEIGSEQFF. CDR3 nucleotides: TGTGCCAGCAGTGAAATAGGGAGTGAGCAGTTCTTC.

The chain combines TRBV19 with TRBJ1-4; D remains unclear. Germline V CDR1 and CDR2: LNHDA, SQIVND (reference sequence). The length of the CDR3 is 15 residues. V was shortened by 5 bases and J by 1 base, with 11 bases between the two germline ends. CDR3 in DNA: TGTGCCAGTAGTGCTCCAGCGATAACTAATGAAAAACTGTTTTTT. Its translation is CASSAPAITNEKLFF.

V is TRBV6-5 and J is TRBJ2-1, with D perhaps TRBD2 (6 bases). CDR1 and CDR2 from the germline V gene are MNHEY and SVGAGI. V was shortened by 0 bases and J by 3 bases, with 12 bases between the two germline ends. The CDR3 runs to 16 residues. The CDR3 sequence: CASSYSWGENYNEQFF. CDR3 nucleotide sequence: TGTGCCAGCAGTTACTCTTGGGGGGAAAACTACAATGAGCAGTTCTTC.

V usage is TRBV11-2 and J usage is TRBJ1-1; D unclear. The germline V gene encodes CDR1 SGHAT and CDR2 FQNNGV. CDR3 length: 12 amino acids. The V and J ends lost 4 bases and 5 bases respectively, with 8 bases between them. CDR3 sequence reads: CASSSRRTEAFF. CDR3 in DNA: TGTGCCAGCAGCTCCAGGAGAACTGAAGCTTTCTTT.

The chain couples TRBV4-2 to TRBJ1-6; a possible D gene is TRBD1 (5 bases). Trimming pared 2 bases from V and 8 bases from J, leaving 13 bases between. Germline V gene sequence: CDR1 LGHNA, CDR2 YNFKEQ. This CDR3 region has 15 residues. The CDR3 nucleotides are TGTGCCAGCAGCCAATCGTCAGGGAGCGATTCACCCCTCCACTTT. Translating gives CASSQSSGSDSPLHF.

A note on this clone: One end of the junction does not line up with germline, which may come from a read error. The V gene is TRBV6-2 or TRBV6-3, the J gene TRBJ2-3; perhaps TRBD2 as D (5 bases). Germline-derived CDR1 and CDR2 are MNHEY and SVGEGT. The CDR3 totals 14 residues. The CDR3 region has the DNA TGTGCCAGCAGTTTAAGCGGATTCACAAATACGCAGTATTTT. It translates to CASSLSGFTNTQYF.

The V call is TRBV5-4, the J call TRBJ2-7; D is undetermined. Deletions cut 4 bases from V and 4 bases from J, with 21 bases between. The CDR3 has 16 amino acids. Looked up from germline, CDR1 is SGHNT and CDR2 is YYREEE (reference sequence). The CDR3 spells CASSPNGQVEFYEQYF. In DNA, the CDR3 is TGTGCCAGCAGCCCCAACGGGCAGGTGGAGTTTTACGAGCAGTACTTC.

CDR3 sequence reads: CASKNTVGSYNEQFF. As DNA, the CDR3 is TGTGCCAGCAAAAACACGGTGGGCTCCTACAATGAGCAGTTCTTC. The V and J genes are TRBV6-4 and TRBJ2-1; D is ambiguous. Trimming took 7 bases from V and 0 from J, leaving 13 bases between them. The germline V gene has CDR1 MRHNA and CDR2 SNTAGT. CDR3 length equals 15 residues.

This chain connects TRBV7-2 to TRBJ1-1; D remains ambiguous. Between the trimmed V and J ends, which lost 5 bases and 3 bases, there was a span of 7 bases. CDR3 length equals 12 residues. In germline, CDR1 is SGHTA, CDR2 FQGNSA. CDR3 nucleotides: TGTGCCAGCAGCCGTTCCCACACTGAAGCTTTCTTT. This encodes CASSRSHTEAFF.

The chain carries TRBV19 and TRBJ1-2; TRBD1 is a possible D gene (6 bases). This CDR3 contains 15 residues. CDR1 and CDR2 from the germline V gene are LNHDA and SQIVND (reference sequence). Trimming removed 5 bases from V and 5 bases from J, with 18 bases in between. CDR3 in amino acids: CASSATPGHLYGYTF. The CDR3 DNA follows: TGTGCCAGTAGTGCCACACCGGGACACCTATATGGCTACACCTTC. Full variable domain (missing parts from reference TRBV19 and TRBJ1-2): DGGITQSPKYLFRKEGQNVTLSCEQNLNHDAMYWYRQDPGQGLRLIYYSQIVNDFQKGDIAEGYSVSREKKESFPLTVTSAQKNPTAFYLCASSATPGHLYGYTFGSGTRLTVV.

This clone was recorded only once. CDR3 in DNA: TGCGCCAGCAGCTTATCGACCACCGTCACTGAAGCTTTCTTT. Protein sequence: CASSLSTTVTEAFF. The rearrangement links TRBV5-1 to TRBJ1-1; D gene uncertain. CDR1 SGHRS and CDR2 YFSETQ come from the germline V gene. The CDR3 loop spans 14 amino acids. Trimming pared 2 bases from V and 4 bases from J, leaving 12 bases between. The whole variable domain, filled in from reference TRBV5-1 and TRBJ1-1, reads KAGVTQTPRYLIKTRGQQVTLSCSPISGHRSVSWYQQTPGQGLQFLFEYFSETQRNKGNFPGRFSGRQFSNSRSEMNVSTLELGDSALYLCASSLSTTVTEAFFGQGTRLTVV.

This clone was seen only once. The chain recombines TRBV6-2 or TRBV6-3 with TRBJ1-5; 7 nucleotides agree with TRBD1. This CDR3 contains 20 residues. With V trimmed by 4 bases and J by 3 bases, 21 bases remained unmatched. Germline loops: CDR1 MNHEY, CDR2 SVGEGT. This CDR3 reads CASSFDRGGPNTGFNQPQHF. DNA of the CDR3: TGTGCCAGCAGTTTCGACCGAGGGGGCCCTAATACAGGGTTCAATCAGCCCCAGCATTTT.

V is TRBV4-1 and J is TRBJ1-2, with D perhaps matching TRBD1 (6 bases). The germline V gene encodes CDR1 MGHRA and CDR2 YSYEKL. The CDR3 totals 13 residues. V dropped 2 bases and J dropped 12 bases, with 16 bases sitting between them. The CDR3 nucleotides are TGCGCCAGCAGCCAATTTCCAGGGACACCAAACACCTTC. It yields the protein CASSQFPGTPNTF.

The V call is TRBV4-3, the J call TRBJ2-1, with TRBD2 matching over 10 bases. The V and J ends lost 3 bases and 8 bases, in that order; junction bases with no gene match: 10. CDR1 is LGHNA and CDR2 is YSLEER in the germline V gene. The CDR3 sequence is 16 residues long. CDR3 amino acids: CASSQSAGGLLYEQFF. In DNA form, the CDR3 reads TGCGCCAGCAGCCAGTCAGCGGGGGGGCTTCTATATGAGCAGTTCTTC.

This sequence joins TRBV5-4 and TRBJ2-3, with TRBD2 matching 10 bases. Germline assignment: CDR1 SGHNT and CDR2 YYREEE (reference sequence). Trimming took 4 bases from V and 4 from J; bases not matched to a gene: 3. This CDR3 spans 14 amino acids. CDR3 sequence reads: CASSTAGGPDTQYF. The DNA of the CDR3 is TGTGCCAGCAGCACAGCGGGGGGGCCAGATACGCAGTATTTT.

DNA for the CDR3: TGTGCCAGCAGCTTCGCGGACAGTCACAATCAGCCCCAGCATTTT. Protein product: CASSFADSHNQPQHF. The chain links TRBV7-9 to TRBJ1-5, with a tentative D call TRBD1 (6 bases). Germline values: CDR1 SEHNR, CDR2 FQNEAQ (reference sequence). V was clipped by 3 bases and J by 3 bases, with 12 bases between them. The CDR3 extends over 15 amino acids.

This chain links TRBV5-1 with TRBJ1-2, with TRBD1 matching over 7 bases. The trim removed 4 bases at V and 8 bases at J, leaving 11 bases unmatched. The germline CDR1 and CDR2 sequences are SGHRS and YFSETQ. CDR3 length: 14 amino acids. This CDR3 reads CASSPQGDGRGYTF. CDR3 nucleotide sequence: TGCGCCAGCAGCCCCCAGGGGGACGGACGAGGCTACACCTTC.